Listed below are T cell receptor beta chains from one sample, sequenced in a study of glioma-infiltrating T cells. TCRdb passed the multiplex PCR reads through MiXCR, listing each CDR3 protein once. This sample has around 130,000 distinct CDR3 sequences, with approximately 26% found just once. Sequences were obtained from glioma tissue, nonneoplastic brain tissue, or PBMCs (not recorded which). The source is a human donor with low-grade glioma or glioblastoma, undergoing nonglioma brain surgery, or in good health (not recorded which). CDR3s include the opening cysteine and the closing phenylalanine or tryptophan.

TRBV6-1	TRBJ1-1	CASSEGRQSTGGSTEAFF
TRBV28	TRBJ2-1	CASSQTPLTGEQFF
TRBV20-1	TRBJ2-3	CSALLPLAGDTDTQYF
TRBV11-2	TRBJ2-3	CASSLDGRDTDTQYF
TRBV4-1	TRBJ2-1	CASSQAHTPQYNEQFF
TRBV7-2	TRBJ1-1	CASSTRDRGFMNTEAFF
TRBV25-1	TRBJ1-1	CASSEGRGEPEAFF
TRBV10-3	TRBJ1-1	CATRQGMDTEAFF
TRBV12-3/TRBV12-4	TRBJ2-1	CASTPTEVYNEQFF
TRBV2	TRBJ2-3	CASSLRTGPTDTQYF
TRBV12-3/TRBV12-4	TRBJ1-2	CASSLVRGNGYTF
TRBV7-9	TRBJ1-3	CASSVDPRNTIYF
TRBV7-9	TRBJ1-1	CASSRGGGMNTEAFF
TRBV6-1	TRBJ1-2	CASSLYRTNYGYTF
TRBV5-1	TRBJ2-3	CASSGMTTPGTDTQYF
TRBV7-3	TRBJ2-1	CASSPSGTSGGRLSEQFF
TRBV28	TRBJ1-3	CASTVQGRNSGNTIYF
TRBV19	TRBJ1-2	CASSPIQANYGYTF
TRBV3-1	TRBJ2-3	CASSQEASTDTQYF
TRBV5-1	TRBJ2-1	CASSRAVDNEQFF
TRBV14	TRBJ1-4	CASSLRTSGEKLFF
TRBV28	TRBJ1-1	CASSLSRMNTEAFF
TRBV20-1	TRBJ2-5	CSAPGQSQETQYF
TRBV27	TRBJ1-5	CASRPRQNSNQPQHF
TRBV20-1	TRBJ1-1	CSAPQGPMNTEAFF
TRBV20-1	TRBJ2-5	CSARTGKAETQYF
TRBV10-3	TRBJ2-3	CAISLAGGTSTDTQYF
TRBV7-3	TRBJ2-1	CASSLDLERGARNEQFF
TRBV24-1	TRBJ2-5	CATSDALSETQYF
TRBV14	TRBJ1-1	CASSQSQNTEAFF
TRBV18	TRBJ2-1	CASSPLSDFGNEQFF
TRBV3-1	TRBJ2-3	CASSQVSDTQYF
TRBV24-1	TRBJ1-5	CATSDSYSNQPQHF
TRBV20-1	TRBJ1-5	CSAKGQGPSNQPQHF
TRBV6-1	TRBJ2-5	CASSSWETQYF
TRBV12-3/TRBV12-4	TRBJ2-5	CASSSPDGTTRETQYF
TRBV24-1	TRBJ1-1	CATSDGDTEAFF
TRBV7-9	TRBJ2-1	CASEEGNYNEQFF
TRBV28	TRBJ2-1	CASIPGQGPNEQFF
TRBV20-1	TRBJ1-1	CGARDPGQGGYTEAFF
TRBV28	TRBJ1-5	CASSLEANQPQHF
TRBV6-4	TRBJ2-1	CASSLTPDSYNEQFF
TRBV19	TRBJ1-1	CASSIPQTDNTEAFF
TRBV7-6	TRBJ2-1	CASSFSRGHEQFF
TRBV6-1	TRBJ1-6	CASRQEVSPLHF
TRBV7-2	TRBJ2-1	CASSFTPGSSYNEQFF
TRBV18	TRBJ2-2	CASSPNYGTPNTGELFF
TRBV20-1	TRBJ2-3	CSARRTSGSTDTQYF
TRBV28	TRBJ1-2	CASSLPPPGNYGYTF